The 23 T cell receptor beta chains presented below share a single source sample, sequenced in a study of neoadjuvant nivolumab and ipilimumab in lung cancer. TCRdb keeps only in-frame clones here, not all; method: immunoSEQ multiplex PCR. The sample contains about 18,000 clones, 80% to 90% of which appear only once. Sample: peripheral blood, taken before neoadjuvant nivolumab, alone or with ipilimumab. All receptors come from an adult with non-small cell lung cancer.

The rearrangement joins TRBV19 to TRBJ2-5; maybe TRBD1 (7 bases). V was shortened by 9 bases and J by 5 bases, with 16 bases between the two germline ends. CDR1 LNHDA and CDR2 SQIVND come from the germline V gene (reference sequence). This CDR3 has 13 residues. The CDR3 loop is CASAGQKRETQYF. CDR3 DNA: TGTGCCAGCGCGGGACAGAAGAGGGAGACCCAGTACTTC.

This clone was detected only a few times. V is TRBV28 and J is TRBJ1-4; no firm D call. The CDR3 loop spans 12 amino acids. Germline loops: CDR1 MDHEN, CDR2 SYDVKM. The germline V and J ends were trimmed by 3 bases and 11 bases, with 10 bases remaining between them. The CDR3 region has the DNA TGTGCCAGCAGTTTTGGTGGTGGTAAACTGTTTTTT. Translating gives CASSFGGGKLFF.

V and J are TRBV30 and TRBJ2-1, with D unresolved. From germline, CDR1 is GTSNPN and CDR2 SVGIG (reference sequence). CDR3 length: 14 residues. V lost 4 bases to trimming and J lost 4 bases, with 14 bases between them. The CDR3 nucleotides read TGTGCCTGGACTCCCACGGGCGGTTACAATGAGCAGTTCTTC. This gives the protein CAWTPTGGYNEQFF.

This clone has a handful of counts. The chain couples TRBV30 to TRBJ1-2; maybe TRBD1 (5 bases). The CDR3 sequence is 14 residues long. The germline CDR1 and CDR2 sequences are GTSNPN and SVGIG (reference sequence). Trimming pared 1 base from V and 6 bases from J, leaving 15 bases between. The DNA for the CDR3 is TGTGCCTGGAGTGAAAGTGTGGGACTAGATGGCTACACCTTC. Its translation: CAWSESVGLDGYTF.

The chain combines TRBV2 with TRBJ2-2; the match to TRBD1 covers 8 bases. Unmatched junction bases numbered 5, after V lost 6 bases and J lost 2 bases. Looked up from germline, CDR1 is SNHLY and CDR2 is FYNNEI. This CDR3 spans 15 amino acids. CDR3 loop: CASRADRGNTGELFF. CDR3 DNA sequence: TGTGCCAGCAGGGCTGACAGGGGCAACACCGGGGAGCTGTTTTTT.

V and J are TRBV9 and TRBJ1-1; D unclear. Trimming cost V 0 bases and J 4 bases, with 4 bases left between them. The CDR3 totals 12 residues. Germline CDR1 and CDR2: SGDLS and YYNGEE. CDR3 DNA sequence: TGTGCCAGCAGCGTAGAGGGCACTGAAGCTTTCTTT. Its translation is CASSVEGTEAFF.

The chain joins TRBV20-1 to TRBJ2-1; a possible D gene is TRBD2 (5 bases). The V end was cut by 3 bases, the J end by 12 bases, with 12 bases between. This CDR3 spans 11 amino acids. Germline CDR1 reads DFQATT; CDR2 reads SNEGSKA (reference sequence). CDR3 in DNA: TGCAGTGCTAGGCCCGACTACGCGCAGTTCTTC. Its protein product is CSARPDYAQFF.

This chain joins TRBV7-2 and TRBJ2-7; D possibly uses TRBD1 or TRBD2 (5 bases each). Trimming shortened V by 5 bases and J by 3 bases, and 17 bases separated the two germline ends. The CDR3 runs 15 residues. Germline V lookup: CDR1 SGHTA, CDR2 FQGNSA. CDR3 loop: CASSPWGPGNYEQYF. The DNA for the CDR3 is TGTGCCAGCAGCCCCTGGGGACCGGGAAACTACGAGCAGTACTTC.

V gene TRBV5-4 combines with J gene TRBJ2-5; TRBD1 might be the D (5 bases). The CDR3 contains 14 residues. Trimming removed 4 bases at V and 4 bases at J, with 14 bases between. The germline gives CDR1 SGHNT, CDR2 YYREEE (reference sequence). CDR3 sequence (DNA): TGTGCCAGCAGCCCCCAGATTGGGGCAGAGACCCAGTACTTC. Translating it yields CASSPQIGAETQYF. The full variable domain, in which reference TRBV5-4 and TRBJ2-5 provide the parts outside the CDR3, is ETGVTQSPTHLIKTRGQQVTLRCSSQSGHNTVSWYQQALGQGPQFIFQYYREEENGRGNFPPRFSGLQFPNYSSELNVNALELDDSALYLCASSPQIGAETQYFGPGTRLLVL.

The V gene is TRBV5-1, the J gene TRBJ2-1; TRBD1 agrees at 11 bases. The trim removed 4 bases at V and 4 bases at J, leaving 7 bases unmatched. From germline, CDR1 is SGHRS and CDR2 YFSETQ. CDR3 length: 16 amino acids. The CDR3 DNA sequence: TGCGCCAGCAGCCCCGTGGGACAGGGGGTTTACAATGAGCAGTTCTTC. Translating gives CASSPVGQGVYNEQFF.

The gene calls are TRBV20-1 and TRBJ2-1; tentatively, D is TRBD2 (7 bases). Trimming removed 3 bases from V and 9 bases from J, with 9 bases in between. There are 11 residues in the CDR3. Germline V gene lookup returns CDR1 DFQATT and CDR2 SNEGSKA (reference sequence). CDR3 amino acids: CSARRGLEQFF. DNA for the CDR3: TGCAGTGCTAGGCGGGGGCTTGAGCAGTTCTTC.

This chain uses TRBV7-9 with TRBJ2-3; 8 bases agree with TRBD2. This CDR3 has 16 residues. V lost 4 bases and J lost 1; bases outside the gene matches: 7. Germline V gives CDR1 SEHNR, CDR2 FQNEAQ (reference sequence). The CDR3 sequence is CASSYDGGGRTDTQYF. The CDR3 DNA sequence: TGTGCCAGCAGCTACGACGGGGGGGGGCGCACAGATACGCAGTATTTT.

This chain connects TRBV5-1 to TRBJ1-1, with D possibly TRBD1 on 5 matching bases. Trimming took off 3 bases at V and 4 bases at J, with 16 bases between the two ends. This CDR3 region has 15 residues. Germline V gene data show CDR1 as SGHRS and CDR2 as YFSETQ. DNA for the CDR3: TGCGCCAGCAGCTCCATAGAAACAGGCGTCACTGAAGCTTTCTTT. This encodes CASSSIETGVTEAFF.

J is TRBJ1-1 and V is TRBV19; D unresolved. The CDR3 extends over 11 amino acids. CDR1 and CDR2 from the germline V gene are LNHDA and SQIVND (reference sequence). Trimming pared 9 bases from V and 7 bases from J, leaving 12 bases between. CDR3 protein: CARTGPIEAFF. CDR3 nucleotides: TGTGCCAGGACCGGGCCGATTGAAGCTTTCTTT.

The V call is TRBV9, the J call TRBJ2-2, with D uncertain. Germline values: CDR1 SGDLS, CDR2 YYNGEE. The CDR3 contains 13 residues. Trimming took 0 bases from V and 4 from J, leaving 4 bases between them. Here the CDR3 reads CASSVARTGELFF. The CDR3 nucleotides are TGTGCCAGCAGCGTAGCACGCACCGGGGAGCTGTTTTTT.

The genes are TRBV6-6 and TRBJ1-2; 9 bases fit TRBD1. Germline CDR1 reads MNHNY; CDR2 reads SVGAGI (reference sequence). This CDR3 is 13 amino acids long. Trimming cost V 5 bases and J 5 bases; bases outside gene matches: 3. The CDR3 spells CASSRQGEYGYTF. CDR3 DNA sequence: TGTGCCAGCAGTCGACAGGGGGAATATGGCTACACCTTC.

The chain carries TRBV6-5 and TRBJ1-2; no clear D gene. Germline CDR1 and CDR2: MNHEY and SVGAGI. V was trimmed by 4 bases and J by 8 bases, leaving 17 bases between them. The CDR3 has 14 residues. This CDR3 reads CASSSSPSDQGYTF. The CDR3, as DNA: TGTGCCAGCAGTTCTTCCCCGTCGGACCAAGGCTACACCTTC.

The chain employs TRBV5-4 and TRBJ1-3, with D tentatively TRBD1 (5 bases). Deletions cut 4 bases from V and 1 base from J, with 21 bases between. There are 18 residues in the CDR3. CDR1 is SGHNT and CDR2 is YYREEE in the germline V gene (reference sequence). Written as DNA, the CDR3 is TGTGCCAGCAGCGGACGCTCGGGACCCTCTCGATCTGGAAACACCATATATTTT. It encodes CASSGRSGPSRSGNTIYF. Supplemented by reference TRBV5-4 and TRBJ1-3, the full variable domain reads ETGVTQSPTHLIKTRGQQVTLRCSSQSGHNTVSWYQQALGQGPQFIFQYYREEENGRGNFPPRFSGLQFPNYSSELNVNALELDDSALYLCASSGRSGPSRSGNTIYFGEGSWLTVV.

V is TRBV5-4 and J is TRBJ2-2, with 14 bases that match TRBD2. Germline CDR1 and CDR2: SGHNT and YYREEE (reference sequence). This CDR3 contains 18 residues. After removal of 3 bases from V and 5 bases from J, the junction contained 9 bases not matched to a gene. The CDR3 reads CASSSLGLAGGGTGELFF. The CDR3 DNA sequence: TGTGCCAGCAGCTCTTTAGGACTAGCGGGAGGAGGAACCGGGGAGCTGTTTTTT. Full variable domain (remainder filled in from reference TRBV5-4 and TRBJ2-2): ETGVTQSPTHLIKTRGQQVTLRCSSQSGHNTVSWYQQALGQGPQFIFQYYREEENGRGNFPPRFSGLQFPNYSSELNVNALELDDSALYLCASSSLGLAGGGTGELFFGEGSRLTVL.

The V gene is TRBV28, the J gene TRBJ2-2, with TRBD1 as a possible D gene (6 bases). This CDR3 spans 15 amino acids. The germline V gene has CDR1 MDHEN and CDR2 SYDVKM. V dropped 3 bases and J dropped 5 bases, with 13 bases sitting between them. The CDR3 here is CASSFPGQKTGELFF. The CDR3 nucleotides are TGTGCCAGCAGTTTCCCGGGACAAAAAACCGGGGAGCTGTTTTTT.

V and J are TRBV30 and TRBJ1-2; 9 nucleotides match TRBD1. The CDR3 has 12 residues. From germline, CDR1 is GTSNPN and CDR2 SVGIG (reference sequence). The V gene end was trimmed by 4 bases and the J gene end by 6 bases; junction bases not matched to a gene: 3. CDR3 sequence: CAWTGDRDGYTF. The CDR3 nucleotides are TGTGCCTGGACGGGGGACAGGGATGGCTACACCTTC.

Here the CDR3 reads CASSRDRGDEQYF. The CDR3 DNA follows: TGTGCCAGCAGCCGGGACAGGGGTGACGAGCAGTACTTC. V is TRBV14 and J is TRBJ2-7; 10 bases align to TRBD1. This CDR3 is 13 amino acids long. V shed 4 bases and J 5 bases; nucleotides not matched to a gene: 2. The germline gives CDR1 SGHDN, CDR2 FVKESK.

J is TRBJ2-7 and V is TRBV4-1, with 12 bases aligning to TRBD2. CDR3 length: 15 residues. Germline-derived CDR1 and CDR2 are MGHRA and YSYEKL. The trim removed 4 bases at V and 4 bases at J, leaving 5 bases unmatched. The CDR3 region is CASSPTSGRAYEQYF. DNA for the CDR3: TGCGCCAGCAGCCCGACTAGCGGGAGAGCTTACGAGCAGTACTTC.